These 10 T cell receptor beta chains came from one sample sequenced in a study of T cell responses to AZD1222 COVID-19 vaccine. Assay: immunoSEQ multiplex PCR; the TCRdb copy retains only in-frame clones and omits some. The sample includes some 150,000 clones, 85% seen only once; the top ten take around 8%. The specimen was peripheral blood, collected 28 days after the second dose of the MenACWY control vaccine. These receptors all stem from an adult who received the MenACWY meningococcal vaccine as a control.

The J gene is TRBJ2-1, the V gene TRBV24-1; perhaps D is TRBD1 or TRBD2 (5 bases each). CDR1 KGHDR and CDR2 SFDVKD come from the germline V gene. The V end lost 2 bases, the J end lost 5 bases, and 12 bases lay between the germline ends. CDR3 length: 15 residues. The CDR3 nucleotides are TGTGCCACCAGTGATTACCGGGACGGACACAATGAGCAGTTCTTC. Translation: CATSDYRDGHNEQFF.

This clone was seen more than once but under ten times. The CDR3 region is CAWSTLPGGAGQPQHF. DNA for the CDR3: TGTGCCTGGAGTACCCTCCCAGGGGGCGCCGGTCAGCCCCAGCATTTT. The J gene is TRBJ1-5, the V gene TRBV30; 8 bases line up with TRBD1. The CDR3 is made up of 16 amino acids. J lost 6 bases, V lost 2 bases, and 12 bases had no gene match. The germline V gene has CDR1 GTSNPN and CDR2 SVGIG (reference sequence).

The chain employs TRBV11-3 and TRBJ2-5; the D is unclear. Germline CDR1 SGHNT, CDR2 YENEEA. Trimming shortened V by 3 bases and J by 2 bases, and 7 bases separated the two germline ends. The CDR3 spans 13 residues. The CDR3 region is CASSFARQETQYF. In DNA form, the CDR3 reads TGTGCCAGCAGCTTCGCCAGACAAGAGACCCAGTACTTC.

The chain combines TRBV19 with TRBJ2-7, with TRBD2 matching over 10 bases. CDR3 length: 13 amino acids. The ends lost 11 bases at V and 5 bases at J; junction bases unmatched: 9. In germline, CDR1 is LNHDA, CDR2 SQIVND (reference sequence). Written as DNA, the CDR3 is TGTGCCTGCACCGGGACTAGCGTCAACGAGCAGTACTTC. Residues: CACTGTSVNEQYF.

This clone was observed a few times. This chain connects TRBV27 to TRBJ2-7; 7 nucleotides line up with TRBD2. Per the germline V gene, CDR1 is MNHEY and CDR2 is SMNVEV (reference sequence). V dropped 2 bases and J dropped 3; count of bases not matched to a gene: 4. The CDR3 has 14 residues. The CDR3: CASSLSGTLYEQYF. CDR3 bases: TGTGCCAGCAGTTTAAGCGGGACTCTCTACGAGCAGTACTTC.

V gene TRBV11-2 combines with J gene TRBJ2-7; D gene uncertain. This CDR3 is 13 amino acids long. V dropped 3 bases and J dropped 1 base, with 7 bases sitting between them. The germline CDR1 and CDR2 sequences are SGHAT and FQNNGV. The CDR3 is CASSLDGSYEQYV. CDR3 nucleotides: TGTGCCAGCAGCTTGGATGGGTCCTACGAGCAGTACGTC.

For the CDR3, the DNA is TGTGCCAGCAGCTTACCCCTACCGGGGGCGGAGGAGACCCAGTACTTC. It specifies CASSLPLPGAEETQYF. V usage is TRBV7-6 and J usage is TRBJ2-5; D tentatively reads TRBD1 or TRBD2 (6 bases each). This CDR3 has 16 amino acids. Per the germline V gene, CDR1 is SGHVS and CDR2 is FNYEAQ. Deletions cut 2 bases from V and 5 bases from J, with 18 bases between.

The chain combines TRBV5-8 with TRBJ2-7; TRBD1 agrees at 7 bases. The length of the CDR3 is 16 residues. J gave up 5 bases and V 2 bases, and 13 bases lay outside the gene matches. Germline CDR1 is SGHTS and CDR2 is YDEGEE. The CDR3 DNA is TGTGCCAGCAGCTTCCGTTTAGACCCAACAGGGGACGAGCAGTACTTC. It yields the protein CASSFRLDPTGDEQYF.

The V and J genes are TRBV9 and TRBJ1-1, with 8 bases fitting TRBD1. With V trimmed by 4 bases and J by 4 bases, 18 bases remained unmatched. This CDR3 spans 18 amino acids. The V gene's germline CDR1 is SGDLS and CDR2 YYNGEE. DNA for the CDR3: TGTGCCAGCAGCCCGCGGGGGGACAGGTCGCCATTGGGCACTGAAGCTTTCTTT. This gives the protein CASSPRGDRSPLGTEAFF.

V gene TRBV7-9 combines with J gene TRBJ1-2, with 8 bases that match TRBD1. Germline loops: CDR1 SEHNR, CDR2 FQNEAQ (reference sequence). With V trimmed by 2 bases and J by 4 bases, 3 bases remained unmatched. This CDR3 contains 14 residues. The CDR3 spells CASSLRGTGYGYTF. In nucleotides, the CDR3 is TGTGCCAGCAGCTTAAGGGGGACAGGCTATGGCTACACCTTC.